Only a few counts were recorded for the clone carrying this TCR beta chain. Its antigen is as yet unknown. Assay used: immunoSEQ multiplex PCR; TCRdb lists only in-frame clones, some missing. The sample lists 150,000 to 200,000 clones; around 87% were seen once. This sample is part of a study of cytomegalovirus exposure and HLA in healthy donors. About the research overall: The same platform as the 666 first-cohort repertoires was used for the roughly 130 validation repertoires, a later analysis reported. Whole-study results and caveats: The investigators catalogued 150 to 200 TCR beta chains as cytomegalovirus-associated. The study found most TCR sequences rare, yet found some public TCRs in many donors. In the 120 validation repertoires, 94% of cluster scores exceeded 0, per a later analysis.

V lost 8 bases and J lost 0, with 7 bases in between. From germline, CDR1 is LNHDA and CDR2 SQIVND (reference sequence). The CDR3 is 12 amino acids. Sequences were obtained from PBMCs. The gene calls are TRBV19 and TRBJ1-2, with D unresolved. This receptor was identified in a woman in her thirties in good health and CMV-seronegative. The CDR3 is CASENPNYGYTF. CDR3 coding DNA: TGTGCCAGTGAGAACCCTAACTATGGCTACACCTTC.